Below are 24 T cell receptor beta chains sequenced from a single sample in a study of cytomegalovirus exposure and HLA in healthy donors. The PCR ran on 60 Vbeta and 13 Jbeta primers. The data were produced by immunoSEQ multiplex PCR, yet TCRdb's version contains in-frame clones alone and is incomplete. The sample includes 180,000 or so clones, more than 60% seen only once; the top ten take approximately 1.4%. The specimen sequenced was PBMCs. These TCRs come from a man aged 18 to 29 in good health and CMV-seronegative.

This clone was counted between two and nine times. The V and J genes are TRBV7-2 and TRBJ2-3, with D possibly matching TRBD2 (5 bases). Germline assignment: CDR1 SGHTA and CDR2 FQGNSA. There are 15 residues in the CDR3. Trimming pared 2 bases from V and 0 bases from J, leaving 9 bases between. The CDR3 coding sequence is TGTGCCAGCAGCTTACAAGCGGTAAGCACAGATACGCAGTATTTT. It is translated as CASSLQAVSTDTQYF. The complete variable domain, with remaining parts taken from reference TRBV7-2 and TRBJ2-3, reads GAGVSQSPSNKVTEKGKDVELRCDPISGHTALYWYRQSLGQGLEFLIYFQGNSAPDKSGLPSDRFSAERTGGSVSTLTIQRTQQEDSAVYLCASSLQAVSTDTQYFGPGTRLTVL.

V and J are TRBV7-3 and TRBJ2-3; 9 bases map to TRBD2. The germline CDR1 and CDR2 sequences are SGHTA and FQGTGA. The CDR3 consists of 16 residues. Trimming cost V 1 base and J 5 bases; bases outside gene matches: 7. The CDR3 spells CASSLKASGTGDTQYF. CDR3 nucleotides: TGTGCCAGCAGCTTAAAGGCTAGCGGGACGGGAGATACGCAGTATTTT.

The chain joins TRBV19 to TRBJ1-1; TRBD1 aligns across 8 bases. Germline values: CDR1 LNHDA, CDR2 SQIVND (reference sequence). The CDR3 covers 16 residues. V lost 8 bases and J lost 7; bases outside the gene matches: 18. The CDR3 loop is CASSDRGGGAGYEAFF. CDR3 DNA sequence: TGTGCCAGTTCCGACAGGGGCGGCGGCGCGGGTTATGAAGCTTTCTTT.

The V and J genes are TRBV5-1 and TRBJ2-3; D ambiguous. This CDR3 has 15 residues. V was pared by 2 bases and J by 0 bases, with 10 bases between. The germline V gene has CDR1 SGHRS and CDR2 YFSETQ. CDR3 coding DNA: TGCGCCAGCAGCTTTTACTTGACTAGCACAGATACGCAGTATTTT. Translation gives CASSFYLTSTDTQYF. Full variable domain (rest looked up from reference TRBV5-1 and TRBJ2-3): KAGVTQTPRYLIKTRGQQVTLSCSPISGHRSVSWYQQTPGQGLQFLFEYFSETQRNKGNFPGRFSGRQFSNSRSEMNVSTLELGDSALYLCASSFYLTSTDTQYFGPGTRLTVL.

The CDR3 coding sequence is TGTGCCTGGAGTAAAACGGGACTAGCGGTCAATGAGCAGTTCTTC. This codes for CAWSKTGLAVNEQFF. The rearrangement joins TRBV30 to TRBJ2-1; TRBD2 matches 11 bases. Unmatched junction bases numbered 6, after V lost 2 bases and J lost 6 bases. Germline values: CDR1 GTSNPN, CDR2 SVGIG (reference sequence). The CDR3 is 15 residues long.

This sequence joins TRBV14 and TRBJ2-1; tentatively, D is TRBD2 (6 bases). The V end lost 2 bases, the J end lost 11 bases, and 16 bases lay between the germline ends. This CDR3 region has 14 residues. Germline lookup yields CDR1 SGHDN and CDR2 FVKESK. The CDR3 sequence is CASSQKTLGGQQFF. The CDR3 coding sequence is TGTGCCAGCAGCCAAAAGACGCTGGGGGGTCAGCAGTTCTTC.

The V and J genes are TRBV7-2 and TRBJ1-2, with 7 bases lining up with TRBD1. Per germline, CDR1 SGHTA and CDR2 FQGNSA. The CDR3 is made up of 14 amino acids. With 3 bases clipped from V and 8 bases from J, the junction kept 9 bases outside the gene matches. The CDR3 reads CASSFQQGKGGYTF. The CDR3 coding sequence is TGTGCCAGCAGCTTCCAACAGGGGAAGGGGGGCTACACCTTC.

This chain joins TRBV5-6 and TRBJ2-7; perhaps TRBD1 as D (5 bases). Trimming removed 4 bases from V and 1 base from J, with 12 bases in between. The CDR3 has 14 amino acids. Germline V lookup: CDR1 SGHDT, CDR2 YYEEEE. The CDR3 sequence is CASSPLDISYEQYF. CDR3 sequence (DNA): TGTGCCAGCAGCCCACTGGACATTTCCTACGAGCAGTACTTC.

For the CDR3, the DNA is TGTGCCAGCAGCGCCAGGGGAAATGCGAACACTGAAGCTTTCTTT. It codes for CASSARGNANTEAFF. The rearrangement uses TRBV9 and TRBJ1-1, with D possibly matching TRBD1 (6 bases). The CDR3 runs to 15 residues. Trimming pared 3 bases from V and 1 base from J, leaving 13 bases between. Germline CDR1 reads SGDLS; CDR2 reads YYNGEE.

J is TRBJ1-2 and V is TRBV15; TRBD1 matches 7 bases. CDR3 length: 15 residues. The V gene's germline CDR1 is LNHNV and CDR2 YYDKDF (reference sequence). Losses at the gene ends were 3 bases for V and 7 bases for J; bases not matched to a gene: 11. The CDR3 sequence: CATSSAETGKRGYTF. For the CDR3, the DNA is TGTGCCACCAGCAGTGCCGAGACAGGGAAACGTGGCTACACCTTC.

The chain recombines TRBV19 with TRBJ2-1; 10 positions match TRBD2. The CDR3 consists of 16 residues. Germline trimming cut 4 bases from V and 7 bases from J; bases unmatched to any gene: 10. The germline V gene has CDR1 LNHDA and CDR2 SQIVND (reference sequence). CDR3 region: CASSKSLAGVINEQFF. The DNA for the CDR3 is TGTGCCAGTAGTAAGTCCCTAGCGGGAGTGATTAATGAGCAGTTCTTC.

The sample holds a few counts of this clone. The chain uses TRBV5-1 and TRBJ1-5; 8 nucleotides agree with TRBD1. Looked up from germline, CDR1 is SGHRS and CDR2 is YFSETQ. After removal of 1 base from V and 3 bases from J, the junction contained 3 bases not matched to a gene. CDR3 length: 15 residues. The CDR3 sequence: CASSLTGGSNQPQHF. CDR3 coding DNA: TGCGCCAGCAGCTTGACAGGGGGATCCAATCAGCCCCAGCATTTT.

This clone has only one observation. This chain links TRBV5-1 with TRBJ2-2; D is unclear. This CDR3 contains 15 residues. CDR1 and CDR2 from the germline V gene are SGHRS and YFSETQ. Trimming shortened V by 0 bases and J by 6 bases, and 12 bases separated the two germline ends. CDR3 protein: CASSLGGITSGELFF. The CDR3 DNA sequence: TGCGCCAGCAGCTTGGGCGGCATTACATCCGGGGAGCTGTTTTTT.

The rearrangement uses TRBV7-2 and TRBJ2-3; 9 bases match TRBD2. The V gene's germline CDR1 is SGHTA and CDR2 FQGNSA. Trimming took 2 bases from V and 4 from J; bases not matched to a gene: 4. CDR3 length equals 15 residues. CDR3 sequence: CASSLPGLASDTQYF. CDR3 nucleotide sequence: TGTGCCAGCAGCTTACCCGGACTAGCGTCAGATACGCAGTATTTT. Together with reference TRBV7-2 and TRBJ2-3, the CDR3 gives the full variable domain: GAGVSQSPSNKVTEKGKDVELRCDPISGHTALYWYRQSLGQGLEFLIYFQGNSAPDKSGLPSDRFSAERTGGSVSTLTIQRTQQEDSAVYLCASSLPGLASDTQYFGPGTRLTVL.

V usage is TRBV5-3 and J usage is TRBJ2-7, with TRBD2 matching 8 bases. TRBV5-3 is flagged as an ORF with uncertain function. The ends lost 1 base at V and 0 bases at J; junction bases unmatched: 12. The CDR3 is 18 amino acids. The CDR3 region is CARSLPQELAVTSYEQYF. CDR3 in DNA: TGTGCCAGAAGCTTGCCCCAAGAACTAGCGGTTACCTCCTACGAGCAGTACTTC.

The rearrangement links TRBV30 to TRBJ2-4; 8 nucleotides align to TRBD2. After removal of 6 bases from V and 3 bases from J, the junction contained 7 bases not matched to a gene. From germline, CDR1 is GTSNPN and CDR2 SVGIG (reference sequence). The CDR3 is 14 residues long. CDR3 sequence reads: CACYSTSDKNIQYF. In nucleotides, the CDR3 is TGTGCCTGTTATTCGACTAGCGACAAAAACATTCAGTACTTC. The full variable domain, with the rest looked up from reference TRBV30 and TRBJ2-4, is SQTIHQWPATLVQPVGSPLSLECTVEGTSNPNLYWYRQAAGRGLQLLFYSVGIGQISSEVPQNLSASRPQDRQFILSSKKLLLSDSGFYLCACYSTSDKNIQYFGAGTRLSVL.

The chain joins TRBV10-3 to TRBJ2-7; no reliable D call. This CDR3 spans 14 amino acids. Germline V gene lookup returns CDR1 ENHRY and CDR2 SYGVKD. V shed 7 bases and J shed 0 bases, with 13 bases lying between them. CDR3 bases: TGTGCCATCAAAATTGCCGGGTCCTCCTACGAGCAGTACTTC. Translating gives CAIKIAGSSYEQYF.

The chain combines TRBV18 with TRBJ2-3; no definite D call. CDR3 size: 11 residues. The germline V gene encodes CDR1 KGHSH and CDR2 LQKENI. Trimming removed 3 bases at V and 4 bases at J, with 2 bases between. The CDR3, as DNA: TGTGCCAGCTCACCCGCAGATACGCAGTATTTT. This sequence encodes CASSPADTQYF.

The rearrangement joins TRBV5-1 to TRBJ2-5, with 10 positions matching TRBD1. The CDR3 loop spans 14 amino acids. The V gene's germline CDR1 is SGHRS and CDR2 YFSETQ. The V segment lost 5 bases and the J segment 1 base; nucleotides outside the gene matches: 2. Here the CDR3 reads CASRGTGAQETQYF. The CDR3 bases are TGCGCCAGCAGGGGGACAGGGGCCCAAGAGACCCAGTACTTC.

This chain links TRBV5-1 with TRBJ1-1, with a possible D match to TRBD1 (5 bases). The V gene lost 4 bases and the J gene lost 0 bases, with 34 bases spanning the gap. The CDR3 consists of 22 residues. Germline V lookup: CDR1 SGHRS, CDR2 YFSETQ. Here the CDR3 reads CASSLHAVGDPSGLRMNTEAFF. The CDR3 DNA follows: TGCGCCAGCAGCCTACACGCGGTTGGCGATCCGTCGGGACTAAGAATGAACACTGAAGCTTTCTTT. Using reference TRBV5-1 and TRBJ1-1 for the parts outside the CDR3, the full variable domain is KAGVTQTPRYLIKTRGQQVTLSCSPISGHRSVSWYQQTPGQGLQFLFEYFSETQRNKGNFPGRFSGRQFSNSRSEMNVSTLELGDSALYLCASSLHAVGDPSGLRMNTEAFFGQGTRLTVV.

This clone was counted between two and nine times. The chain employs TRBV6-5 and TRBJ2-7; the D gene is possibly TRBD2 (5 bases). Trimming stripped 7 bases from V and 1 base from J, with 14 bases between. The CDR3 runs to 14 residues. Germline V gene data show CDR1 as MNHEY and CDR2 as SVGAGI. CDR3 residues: CASTPPGGSYEQYF. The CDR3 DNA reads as TGTGCCAGCACTCCCCCGGGCGGGTCCTACGAGCAGTACTTC.

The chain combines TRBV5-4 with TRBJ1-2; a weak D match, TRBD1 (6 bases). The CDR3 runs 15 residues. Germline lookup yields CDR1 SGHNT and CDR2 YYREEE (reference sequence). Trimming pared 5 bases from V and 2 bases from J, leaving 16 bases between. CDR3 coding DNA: TGTGCCAGCAGTTTTGGTGGGGGCCTGAACTATGGCTACACCTTC. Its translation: CASSFGGGLNYGYTF.

For the CDR3, the DNA is TGTGCCAGCAGCTTAACAGGGTCTGGAAACACCATATATTTT. Translation gives CASSLTGSGNTIYF. The chain is built from TRBV7-9 and TRBJ1-3, with D possibly matching TRBD1 (6 bases). Germline CDR1 SEHNR, CDR2 FQNEAQ (reference sequence). The CDR3 is made up of 14 amino acids. The V end was cut by 2 bases, the J end by 1 base, with 6 bases between.

In nucleotides, the CDR3 is TGTGCCAGTAGCTCCGGGCGGGTGATGAACACTGAAGCTTTCTTT. This codes for CASSSGRVMNTEAFF. This chain uses TRBV19 with TRBJ1-1; no clear D. In germline, CDR1 is LNHDA, CDR2 SQIVND (reference sequence). Trimming removed 6 bases at V and 0 bases at J, with 14 bases between. This CDR3 has 15 residues.